The text below deals with one T cell receptor (beta chain). Its cognate antigen has yet to be identified. The cysteine opens and the phenylalanine closes a CDR3 of 12 amino acids. Only the CDR3 DNA stays, 36 bases, in frame from base 1. According to the germline V gene, CDR1 reads SGDLS and CDR2 reads YYNGEE. Trimming removed 4 bases from V and 5 bases from J, leaving 9 bases between the germline ends. This sample is part of a study of cytomegalovirus exposure and HLA in healthy donors (dated by TCRdb to the late 2010s). Concerning the study at large: An earlier analysis of around 600 of the donors reported approximately 290 Gb of sequence data and 117 million unique TCR beta sequences from some 180 million T cells. An early release that covered 500 to 800 HLA-typed donors contained approximately 300 gigabases of sequencing data and 75 million to 100 million unique TCR sequences. The genetic ancestry cluster associated with self-reported Caucasian donors included roughly 84% of the roughly 390 genotyped donors. The study aimed to test whether signatures of past pathogen exposure could be identified by cataloging public T cell receptors. The study profiled the T cell repertoires of about 640 subjects by immunosequencing and related them to cytomegalovirus serostatus. Besides the first cohort of approximately 670 subjects, a separate validation cohort made up of roughly 120 different subjects was used. To predict cytomegalovirus infection status, the study brought together high-throughput TCR immunosequencing, statistical association of individual TCRs with disease status, and machine learning. A later analysis re-examined previously published TCR beta repertoires from 600 to 700 donors and added high-resolution HLA genotyping to investigate patterns of TCR occurrence. The later analysis used no new phenotypic data to find candidate immune exposures, relying instead on TCR beta sequences and their occurrence across donors. An earlier analysis of approximately 500 of the donors applied high-throughput TCR beta sequencing to assess whether each TCR beta V gene segment acted as functional or pseudogenic. Alongside the repertoire data, information on donor age, sex, ethnicity and CMV serostatus was compiled. Genome-wide SNP genotypes for about 65% of the roughly 700 donors were used in a later genetic analysis, which treated that subset as a discovery cohort. Every repertoire in the discovery cohort had been generated on one and the same sequencing platform. Class I and class II HLA loci were covered by the typing at four-digit resolution. The number of donors typed differed by locus, with roughly 620-630 for A, B, C, DRB1 and DQB1, 522 for DQA1, 600 to 610 for DPA1, and around 430 for DPB1. Several DR-DQ haplotypes were handled as single units for association and clustering, since linkage in the cohort was strong. Among 398 genotyped donors of the cohort, an average of roughly 230,000 unique TCR beta nucleotide sequences was sequenced per donor, of which about 19% were non-productive.

The method behind the library was the immunoSEQ multiplex PCR assay. For the multiplex PCR, a mixture combining 60 forward primers for TCR Vbeta segments and 13 reverse primers for TCR Jbeta segments was used. The CDR3 region of rearranged TCR beta genes was amplified from genomic DNA with a multiplex PCR assay. The Illumina HiSeq System was used to sequence the amplified TCR beta libraries as 87-base-pair reads. As for the authors' bioinformatics: Across the 700 or so repertoires, a later analysis counted 60 million to 90 million unique TCR beta chains, around 10 million of which were shared by at least two donors. Raw reads were error-corrected and collapsed into unique sequences by a nearest-neighbor algorithm in which closely related sequences were merged to remove PCR and sequencing errors. To assign V, D and J gene segments, CDR3 sequences were aligned to IMGT reference sequences. Each retained sequence needed at least a six-nucleotide match to both a V gene segment and a J gene segment. Rearrangements were called productive when the CDR3 lacked stop codons and stayed in frame with V and J; all others were non-productive. Following IMGT convention, CDR3 was defined as the stretch from the second conserved V-encoded cysteine up to the conserved J-encoded phenylalanine. The earlier analysis of 500 to 750 of the donors excluded any sequence lacking an unambiguous match to a single V gene segment. In an earlier analysis of 500 to 750 of the donors, V segments were called functional above 56.7% productive rearrangements and were called segregating when the between-donor standard deviation exceeded 5%. A statistical classification framework was built to diagnose cytomegalovirus status from the catalog of TCR beta chain sequences. In a later analysis, V and J genes were assigned by comparing TCR nucleotide sequences against IMGT/GENE-DB human TR gene sequences. Using the TCRdist pipeline, a later analysis assigned CDR3 sequences along with most-parsimonious VDJ recombination scenarios. In a later analysis, each TCR beta chain was defined by its CDR3 amino acid sequence together with its V-gene family, and reads lacking a unique V-gene family were excluded. As a way to deal with suspected cross-contamination and a sequencing artifact, a later analysis dropped roughly 620 nucleotide sequences that were highly shared and had low generation probability. In a later analysis, a clonal expansion index for each public chain was calculated from normalized within-repertoire ranks of inferred template counts. A later analysis computed generation probabilities with a VDJ recombination model fitted to out-of-frame rearrangements, and checked the results against IGoR. In a later analysis, TCR-TCR, TCR-HLA and TCR-CMV co-occurrence was scored with hypergeometric tests, and a repertoire-size bias correction was applied to TCR pairs. A later analysis estimated false discovery rates by permuting HLA or CMV assignments 20 times. In a later analysis, co-occurring TCRs were grouped using DBSCAN, and TCRdist sequence similarity was added for clustering within HLA-allele-positive subsets. Repertoires with fewer than 30,000 or more than 120,000 public chains, plus five repertoires with anomalous nucleotide sharing, were excluded from co-occurrence clustering. TCRdb holds this immuneACCESS table with in-frame rearrangements only. Some clones are missing; in checked studies, unresolved V genes explain under half, and the rest has no known cause. V and J calls and clone size are given by that table; D and trimming were obtained from the DNA. The sample table holds 80,000 to 100,000 clones. The ten biggest clones cover around 0.6% of the sample.

The cohort consisted of some 730 healthy bone marrow donors. At the time of sampling, all cohort members were nominally healthy, though unrecorded immune exposures were likely present. The donor was CMV seronegative and was included in the group of 352 seronegative cohort members. A peripheral blood sample was collected from each donor, and TCR beta sequencing was performed on peripheral blood mononuclear cells. Genomic DNA extraction from the blood cell samples was performed with the Qiagen DNeasy Blood Extraction Kit. Points the paper makes about the study in general: A further reported finding was that TCR beta sequences accurately predicted the HLA-A and HLA-B alleles for most subjects in the first cohort. In a later analysis, HLA-associated TCR beta chains showed more clonal expansion and lower generation probabilities than non-associated chains that were equally common. Across donors, most TCR sequences were observed very rarely, whereas some public TCRs were present in many individuals. According to the authors, the approach could potentially be generalized to other disease states and immunological phenotypes. According to a later analysis, most CMV-associated TCR beta chains appeared to be HLA-restricted, and the HLA associations seemed to be driven largely by CMV exposure. For the cohort, immune exposure information was limited to CMV serostatus. The classifier was reported to diagnose cytomegalovirus status with high specificity and sensitivity in both the original and validation cohorts. According to a later genetic analysis, donors in an Asian-associated ancestry cluster had fewer N-insertions in productive TCRs than the approximately 670-donor mean. Correlated functional status among segregating V segments might reflect linkage disequilibrium, but an unknown experimental factor could not be ruled out. The 87-base-pair reads could not distinguish some IMGT-functional V segments, including TRBV6-2 and TRBV6-3, so those segments were excluded. The cohort was sequenced for TCR beta chains only, and without alpha or paired-chain data the features that could be detected were limited. A later analysis reported that several top co-occurrence clusters appeared linked to parvovirus B19, influenza, CMV and Epstein-Barr virus. In a later analysis, around 17,000 TCR beta sequences were associated with specific HLA alleles at a false discovery rate of 0.05. Roughly uniform sequencing depth across donors was assumed in presence/absence analyses, although this assumption may not hold. A group of highly shared sequence variants was considered likely to be a technical artifact of the sequencing pipeline. Because HLA typing was missing for some donors at each locus, association tests included only the typed subset. In vitro tests confirmed that three of the cytomegalovirus-associated TCR beta chains recognize cytomegalovirus antigens. The earlier analysis of nearly 600 of the donors excluded approximately 15 rarely observed V segments, including chromosome 9 orphons, because counts were too low. According to a later analysis, TCR association rates differed among HLA loci, with DRB1 alleles showing the most associated TCRs and HLA-C alleles showing the fewest. Strong co-occurrence of HLA alleles, especially DR and DQ, made assigning TCR associations to individual alleles difficult. In an earlier analysis of around 600 of the donors, most TCR beta V segments appeared in productive rearrangements about 87% or about 30% of the time, broadly matching IMGT annotations. A total of 150 to 200 TCR beta chains were listed by the study as associated with cytomegalovirus. In a later genetic analysis, a missense DCLRE1C variant was associated with V-gene and J-gene trimming of TCR beta chains, and the association was replicated in an independent cohort.

The sequence was obtained from a man aged 45-65 years in good health and CMV-seronegative. The chain was built from TRBV9 and TRBJ1-1; no D gene can be assigned with confidence. The sequenced sample was PBMCs. The CDR3 is CASSPWETEAFF. The DNA is TGTGCCAGCAGCCCTTGGGAGACTGAAGCTTTCTTT. The reference TRBV9 and TRBJ1-1 proteins fill in what lies around the CDR3, so the full variable domain reads DSGVTQTPKHLITATGQRVTLRCSPRSGDLSVYWYQQSLDQGLQFLIQYYNGEERAKGNILERFSAQQFPDLHSELNLSSLELGDSALYFCASSPWETEAFFGQGTRLTVV.